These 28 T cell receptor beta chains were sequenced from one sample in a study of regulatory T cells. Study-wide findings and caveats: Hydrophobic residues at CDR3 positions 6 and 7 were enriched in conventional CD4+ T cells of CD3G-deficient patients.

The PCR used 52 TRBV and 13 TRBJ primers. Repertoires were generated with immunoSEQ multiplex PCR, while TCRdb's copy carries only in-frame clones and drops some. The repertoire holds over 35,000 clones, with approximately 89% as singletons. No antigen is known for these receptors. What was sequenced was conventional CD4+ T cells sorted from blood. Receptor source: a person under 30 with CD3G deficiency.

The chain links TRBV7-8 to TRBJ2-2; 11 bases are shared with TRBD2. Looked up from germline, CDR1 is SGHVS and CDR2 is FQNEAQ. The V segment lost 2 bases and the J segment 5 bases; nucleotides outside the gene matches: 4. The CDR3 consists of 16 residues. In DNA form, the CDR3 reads TGTGCCAGCAGCTTACTAGCGGGAGGTGGTACCGGGGAGCTGTTTTTT. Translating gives CASSLLAGGGTGELFF.

CDR3 in amino acids: CASRQGDSYGYTF. The CDR3 DNA is TGTGCCAGCAGACAGGGCGACTCCTATGGCTACACCTTC. The chain carries TRBV6-1 and TRBJ1-2, with D perhaps TRBD1 (6 bases). V was trimmed by 6 bases and J by 4 bases, leaving 12 bases between them. In germline, CDR1 is MNHNS, CDR2 SASEGT. The CDR3 has 13 residues.

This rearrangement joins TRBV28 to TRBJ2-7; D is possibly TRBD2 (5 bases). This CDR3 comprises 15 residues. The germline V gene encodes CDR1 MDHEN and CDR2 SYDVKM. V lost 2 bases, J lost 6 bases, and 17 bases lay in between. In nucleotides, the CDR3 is TGTGCCAGCAGTTTAGTGACGAGAGGGAAGGGCGAGCAGTACTTC. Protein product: CASSLVTRGKGEQYF.

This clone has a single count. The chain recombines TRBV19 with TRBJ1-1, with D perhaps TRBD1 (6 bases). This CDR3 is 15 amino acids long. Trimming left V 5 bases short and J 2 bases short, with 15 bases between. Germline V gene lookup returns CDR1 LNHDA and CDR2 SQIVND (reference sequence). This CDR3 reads CASSPGRGVNTEAFF. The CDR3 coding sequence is TGTGCCAGTAGTCCGGGAAGGGGGGTTAACACTGAAGCTTTCTTT.

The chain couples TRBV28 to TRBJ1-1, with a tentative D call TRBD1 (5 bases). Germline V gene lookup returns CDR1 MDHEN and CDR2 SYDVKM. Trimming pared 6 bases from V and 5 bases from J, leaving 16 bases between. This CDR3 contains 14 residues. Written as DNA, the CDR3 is TGTGCCAGCAGCCAAAGAAGGGGAAGAACTGAAGCTTTCTTT. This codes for CASSQRRGRTEAFF.

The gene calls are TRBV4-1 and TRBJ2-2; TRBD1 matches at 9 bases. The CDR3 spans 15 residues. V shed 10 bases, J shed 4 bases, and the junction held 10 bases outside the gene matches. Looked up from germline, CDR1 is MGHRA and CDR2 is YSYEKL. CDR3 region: CANPKGTGITGELFF. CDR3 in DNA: TGCGCCAACCCAAAGGGGACAGGGATCACCGGGGAGCTGTTTTTT.

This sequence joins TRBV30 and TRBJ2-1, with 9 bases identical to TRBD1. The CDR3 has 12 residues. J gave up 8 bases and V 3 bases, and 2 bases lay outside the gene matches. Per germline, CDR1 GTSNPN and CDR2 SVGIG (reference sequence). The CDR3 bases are TGTGCCTGGAGGGGACAGGGCGATGAGCAGTTCTTC. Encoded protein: CAWRGQGDEQFF.

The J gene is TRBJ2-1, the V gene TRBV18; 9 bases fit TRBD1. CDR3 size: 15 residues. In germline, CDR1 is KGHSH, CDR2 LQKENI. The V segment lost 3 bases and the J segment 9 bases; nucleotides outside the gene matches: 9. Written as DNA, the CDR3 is TGTGCCAGCTCACCTACAACAGGGGGCAGGGGTGAGCAGTTCTTC. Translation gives CASSPTTGGRGEQFF.

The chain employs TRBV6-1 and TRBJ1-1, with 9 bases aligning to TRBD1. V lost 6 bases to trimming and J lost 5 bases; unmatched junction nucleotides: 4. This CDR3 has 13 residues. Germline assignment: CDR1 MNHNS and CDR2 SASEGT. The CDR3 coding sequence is TGTGCCAGCAGAAGACAGGGGGGGACTGAAGCTTTCTTT. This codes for CASRRQGGTEAFF.

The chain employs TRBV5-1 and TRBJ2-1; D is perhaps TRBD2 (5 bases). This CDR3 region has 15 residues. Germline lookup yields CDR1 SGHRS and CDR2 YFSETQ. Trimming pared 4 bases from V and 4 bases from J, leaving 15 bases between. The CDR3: CASSPQAGPYNEQFF. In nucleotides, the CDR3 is TGCGCCAGCAGCCCCCAGGCGGGCCCATACAATGAGCAGTTCTTC. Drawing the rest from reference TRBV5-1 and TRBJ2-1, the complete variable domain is KAGVTQTPRYLIKTRGQQVTLSCSPISGHRSVSWYQQTPGQGLQFLFEYFSETQRNKGNFPGRFSGRQFSNSRSEMNVSTLELGDSALYLCASSPQAGPYNEQFFGPGTRLTVL.

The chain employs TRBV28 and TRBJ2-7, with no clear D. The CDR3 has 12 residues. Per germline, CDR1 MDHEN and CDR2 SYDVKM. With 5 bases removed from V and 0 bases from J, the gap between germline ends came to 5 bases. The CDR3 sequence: CASSTSSYEQYF. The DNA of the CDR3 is TGTGCCAGCAGTACGAGCTCCTACGAGCAGTACTTC.

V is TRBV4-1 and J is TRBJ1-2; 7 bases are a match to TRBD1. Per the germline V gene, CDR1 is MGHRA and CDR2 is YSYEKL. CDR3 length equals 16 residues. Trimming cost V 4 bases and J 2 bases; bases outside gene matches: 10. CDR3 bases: TGCGCCAGCAGCCCACTTGGACAGGCAATAAACTATGGCTACACCTTC. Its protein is CASSPLGQAINYGYTF.

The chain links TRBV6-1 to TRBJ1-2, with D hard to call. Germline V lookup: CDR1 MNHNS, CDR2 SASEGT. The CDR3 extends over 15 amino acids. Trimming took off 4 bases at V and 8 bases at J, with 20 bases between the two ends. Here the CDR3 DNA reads TGTGCCAGCAGTGGGCGGCGGCGGGGATTGGAAGGCTACACCTTC. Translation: CASSGRRRGLEGYTF.

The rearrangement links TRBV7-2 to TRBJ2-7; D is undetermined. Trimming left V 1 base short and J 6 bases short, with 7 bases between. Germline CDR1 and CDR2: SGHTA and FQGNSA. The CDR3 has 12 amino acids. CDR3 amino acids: CASSLEDSEQYF. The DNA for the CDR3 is TGTGCCAGCAGCTTAGAGGATAGCGAGCAGTACTTC. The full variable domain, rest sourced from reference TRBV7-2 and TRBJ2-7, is GAGVSQSPSNKVTEKGKDVELRCDPISGHTALYWYRQSLGQGLEFLIYFQGNSAPDKSGLPSDRFSAERTGGSVSTLTIQRTQQEDSAVYLCASSLEDSEQYFGPGTRLTVT.

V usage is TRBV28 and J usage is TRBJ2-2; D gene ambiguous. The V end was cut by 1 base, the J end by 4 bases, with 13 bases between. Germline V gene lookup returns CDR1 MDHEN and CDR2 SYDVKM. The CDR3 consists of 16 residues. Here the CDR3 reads CASSLFGRSSTGELFF. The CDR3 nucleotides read TGTGCCAGCAGTTTATTTGGACGGTCGAGCACCGGGGAGCTGTTTTTT.

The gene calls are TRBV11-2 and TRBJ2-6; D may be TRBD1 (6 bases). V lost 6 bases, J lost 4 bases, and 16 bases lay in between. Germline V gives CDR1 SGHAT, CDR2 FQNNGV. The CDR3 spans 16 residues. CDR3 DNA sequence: TGTGCCAGCAGTCGGACGAGGGGGTTCGGGGCCAACGTCCTGACTTTC. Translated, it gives CASSRTRGFGANVLTF. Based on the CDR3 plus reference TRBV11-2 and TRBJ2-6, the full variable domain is EAGVAQSPRYKIIEKRQSVAFWCNPISGHATLYWYQQILGQGPKLLIQFQNNGVVDDSQLPKDRFSAERLKGVDSTLKIQPAKLEDSAVYLCASSRTRGFGANVLTFGAGSRLTVL.

The CDR3 coding sequence is TGTGCCAGCAGTGAACCGGGGGCAACTAATGAAAAACTGTTTTTT. Its translation is CASSEPGATNEKLFF. The V gene is TRBV6-1, the J gene TRBJ1-4; weak D call: TRBD1 (5 bases). CDR1 is MNHNS, CDR2 SASEGT, per germline. V lost 2 bases, J lost 0 bases, and 7 bases lay in between. This CDR3 region has 15 residues.

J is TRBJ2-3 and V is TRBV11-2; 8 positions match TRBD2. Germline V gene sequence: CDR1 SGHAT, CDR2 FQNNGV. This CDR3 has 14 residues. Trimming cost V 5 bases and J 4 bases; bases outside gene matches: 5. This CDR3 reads CASSPGTSADTQYF. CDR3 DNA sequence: TGTGCCAGCAGCCCGGGGACTAGTGCAGATACGCAGTATTTT.

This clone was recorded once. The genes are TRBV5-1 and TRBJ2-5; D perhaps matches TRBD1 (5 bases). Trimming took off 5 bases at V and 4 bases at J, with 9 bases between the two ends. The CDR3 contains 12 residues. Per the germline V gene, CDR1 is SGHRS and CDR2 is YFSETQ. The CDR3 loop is CASRGVGETQYF. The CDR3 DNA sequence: TGCGCCAGCAGAGGGGTCGGAGAGACCCAGTACTTC.

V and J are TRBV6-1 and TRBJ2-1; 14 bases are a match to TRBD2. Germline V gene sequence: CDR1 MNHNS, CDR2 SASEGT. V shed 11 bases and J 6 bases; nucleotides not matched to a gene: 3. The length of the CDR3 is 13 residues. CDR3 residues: CAAGLAGVNEQFF. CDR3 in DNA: TGTGCCGCGGGACTAGCGGGAGTCAATGAGCAGTTCTTC.

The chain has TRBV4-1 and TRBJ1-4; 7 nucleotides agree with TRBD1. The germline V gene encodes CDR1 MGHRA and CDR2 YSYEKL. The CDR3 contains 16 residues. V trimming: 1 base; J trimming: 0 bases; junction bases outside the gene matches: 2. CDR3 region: CASSQAGTATNEKLFF. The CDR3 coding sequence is TGCGCCAGCAGCCAAGCTGGGACAGCAACTAATGAAAAACTGTTTTTT.

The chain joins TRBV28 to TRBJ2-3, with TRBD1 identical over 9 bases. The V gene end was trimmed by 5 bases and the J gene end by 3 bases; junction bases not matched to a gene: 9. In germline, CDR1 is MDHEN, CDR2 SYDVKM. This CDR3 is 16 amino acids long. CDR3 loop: CASSPLEGQGTDTQYF. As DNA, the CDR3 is TGTGCCAGCAGTCCGTTAGAGGGACAGGGAACAGATACGCAGTATTTT. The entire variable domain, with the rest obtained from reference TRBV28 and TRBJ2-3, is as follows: DVKVTQSSRYLVKRTGEKVFLECVQDMDHENMFWYRQDPGLGLRLIYFSYDVKMKEKGDIPEGYSVSREKKERFSLILESASTNQTSMYLCASSPLEGQGTDTQYFGPGTRLTVL.

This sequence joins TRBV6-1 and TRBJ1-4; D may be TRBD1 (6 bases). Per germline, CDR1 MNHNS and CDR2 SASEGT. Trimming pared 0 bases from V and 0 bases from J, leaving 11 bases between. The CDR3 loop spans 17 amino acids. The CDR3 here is CASSEAPRGATNEKLFF. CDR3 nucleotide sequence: TGTGCCAGCAGTGAAGCGCCCAGGGGCGCAACTAATGAAAAACTGTTTTTT.

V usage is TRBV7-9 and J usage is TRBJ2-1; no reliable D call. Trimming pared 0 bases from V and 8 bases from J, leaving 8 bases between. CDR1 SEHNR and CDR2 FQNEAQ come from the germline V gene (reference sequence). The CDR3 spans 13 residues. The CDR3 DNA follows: TGTGCCAGCAGCTTAGCGTCGGGTCATGAGCAGTTCTTC. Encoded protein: CASSLASGHEQFF.

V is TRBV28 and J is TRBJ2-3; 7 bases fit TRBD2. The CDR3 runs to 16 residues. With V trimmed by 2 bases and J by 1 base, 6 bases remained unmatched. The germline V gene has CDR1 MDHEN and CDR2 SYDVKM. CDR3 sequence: CASSLPSGTGTDTQYF. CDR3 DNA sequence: TGTGCCAGCAGTTTACCCAGCGGGACCGGCACAGATACGCAGTATTTT. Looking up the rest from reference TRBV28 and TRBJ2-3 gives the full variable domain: DVKVTQSSRYLVKRTGEKVFLECVQDMDHENMFWYRQDPGLGLRLIYFSYDVKMKEKGDIPEGYSVSREKKERFSLILESASTNQTSMYLCASSLPSGTGTDTQYFGPGTRLTVL.

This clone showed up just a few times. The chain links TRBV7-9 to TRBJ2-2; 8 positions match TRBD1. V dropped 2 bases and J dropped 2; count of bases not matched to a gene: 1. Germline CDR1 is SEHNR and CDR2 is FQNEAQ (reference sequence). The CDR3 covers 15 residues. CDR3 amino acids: CASSLTGGNTGELFF. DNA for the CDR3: TGTGCCAGCAGCTTAACAGGGGGAAACACCGGGGAGCTGTTTTTT.

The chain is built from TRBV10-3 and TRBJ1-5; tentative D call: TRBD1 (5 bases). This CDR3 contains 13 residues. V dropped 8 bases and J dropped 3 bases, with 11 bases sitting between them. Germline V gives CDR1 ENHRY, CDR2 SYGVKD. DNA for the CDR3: TGTGCCATCGGGGCGGAGTACAATCAGCCCCAGCATTTT. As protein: CAIGAEYNQPQHF.

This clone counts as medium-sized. The CDR3 nucleotides are TGTGCCATCAGTGGCGACAGGGGCCAGAACACTGAAGCTTTCTTT. Its translation is CAISGDRGQNTEAFF. The chain links TRBV10-3 to TRBJ1-1; 8 nucleotides line up with TRBD1. The germline gives CDR1 ENHRY, CDR2 SYGVKD. V shed 4 bases, J shed 1 base, and the junction held 5 bases outside the gene matches. This CDR3 has 15 residues.